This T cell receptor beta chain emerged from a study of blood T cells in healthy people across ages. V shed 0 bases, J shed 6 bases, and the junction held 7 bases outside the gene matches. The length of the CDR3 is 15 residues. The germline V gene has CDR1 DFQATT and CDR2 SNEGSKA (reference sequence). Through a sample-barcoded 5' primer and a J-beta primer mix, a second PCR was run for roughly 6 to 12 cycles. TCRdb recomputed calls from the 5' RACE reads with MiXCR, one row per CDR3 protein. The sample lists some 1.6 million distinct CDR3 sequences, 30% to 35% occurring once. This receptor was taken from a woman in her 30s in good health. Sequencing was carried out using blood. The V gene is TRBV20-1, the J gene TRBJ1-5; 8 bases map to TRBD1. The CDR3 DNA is TGCAGTGCTAGAGACTTCACAGGGGGTCTTCAGCCCCAGCATTTT. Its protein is CSARDFTGGLQPQHF.